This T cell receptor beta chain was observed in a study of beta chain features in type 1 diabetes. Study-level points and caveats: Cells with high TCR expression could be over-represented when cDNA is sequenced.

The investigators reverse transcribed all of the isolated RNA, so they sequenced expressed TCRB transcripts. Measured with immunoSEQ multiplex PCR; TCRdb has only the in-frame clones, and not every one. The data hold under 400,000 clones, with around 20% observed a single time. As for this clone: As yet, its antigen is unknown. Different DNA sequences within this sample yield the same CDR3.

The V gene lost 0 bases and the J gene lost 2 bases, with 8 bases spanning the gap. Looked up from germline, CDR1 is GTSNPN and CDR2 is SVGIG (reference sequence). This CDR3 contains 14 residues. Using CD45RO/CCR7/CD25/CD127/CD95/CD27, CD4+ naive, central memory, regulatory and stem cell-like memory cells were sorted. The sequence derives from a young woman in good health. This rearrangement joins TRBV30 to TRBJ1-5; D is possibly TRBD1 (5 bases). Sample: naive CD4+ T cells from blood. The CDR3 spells CAWSVGRGNQPQHF. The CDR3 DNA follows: TGTGCCTGGAGTGTCGGCAGGGGCAATCAGCCCCAGCATTTT.